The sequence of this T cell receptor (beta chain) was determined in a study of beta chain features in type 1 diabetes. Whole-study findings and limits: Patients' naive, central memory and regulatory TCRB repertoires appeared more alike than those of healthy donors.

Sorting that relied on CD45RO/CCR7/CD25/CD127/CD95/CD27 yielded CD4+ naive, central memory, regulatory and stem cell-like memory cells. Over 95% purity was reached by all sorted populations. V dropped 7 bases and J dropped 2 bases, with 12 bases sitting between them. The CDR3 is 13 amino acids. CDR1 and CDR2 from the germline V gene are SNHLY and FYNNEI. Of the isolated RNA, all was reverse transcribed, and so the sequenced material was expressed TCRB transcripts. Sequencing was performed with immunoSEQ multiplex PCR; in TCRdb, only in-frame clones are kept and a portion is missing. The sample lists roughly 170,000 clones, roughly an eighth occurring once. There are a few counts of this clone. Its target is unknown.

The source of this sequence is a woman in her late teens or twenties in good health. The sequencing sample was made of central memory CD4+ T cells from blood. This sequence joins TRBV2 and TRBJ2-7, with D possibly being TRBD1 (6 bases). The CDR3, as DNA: TGTGCCAGCAAAAGACAGGAGACCTACGAGCAGTACTTC. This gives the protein CASKRQETYEQYF.